This TCR beta chain emerged from a study of CD8+ T cells in alopecia areata. The overall study: A 6-month period off drug followed tofacitinib, which lasted 6 to 18 months. Overall study results and limits: TCR sharing across patients was less clear than in mice, possibly HLA-related.

The CDR3 has 14 amino acids. Losses at the gene ends were 4 bases for V and 9 bases for J; bases not matched to a gene: 12. Germline assignment: CDR1 SQVTM and CDR2 ANQGSEA. This clone was picked up a small number of times. Antigen: not known. RNA extraction and reverse transcription yielded cDNA as sequencing template. Repertoires were generated with immunoSEQ multiplex PCR, while TCRdb's copy carries only in-frame clones and drops some. The sample has more than 85,000 clones, 35% to 45% seen once; the top ten hold around 0.8%. The specimen was CD4+ T cells sorted from blood. The receptor's source is a human donor with alopecia areata. V and J are TRBV29-1 and TRBJ2-7; 10 bases line up with TRBD2. This CDR3 is CSVGFRLAGVGQYF. The CDR3 coding sequence is TGCAGCGTTGGCTTTCGCCTAGCGGGAGTCGGGCAGTACTTC.